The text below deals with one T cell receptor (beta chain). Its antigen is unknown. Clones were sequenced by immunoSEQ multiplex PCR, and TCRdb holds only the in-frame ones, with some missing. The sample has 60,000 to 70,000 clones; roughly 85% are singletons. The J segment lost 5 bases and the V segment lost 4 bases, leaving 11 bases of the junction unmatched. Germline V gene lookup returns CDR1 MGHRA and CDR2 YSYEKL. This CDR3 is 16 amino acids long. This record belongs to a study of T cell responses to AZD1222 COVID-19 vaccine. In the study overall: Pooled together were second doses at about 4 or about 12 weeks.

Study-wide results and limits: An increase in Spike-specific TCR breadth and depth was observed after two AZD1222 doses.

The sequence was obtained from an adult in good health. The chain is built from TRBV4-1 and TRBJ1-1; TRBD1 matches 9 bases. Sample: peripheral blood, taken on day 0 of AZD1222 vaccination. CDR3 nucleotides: TGCGCCAGCAGCCCTTCCTGGGACAGGGTTGAGACTGAAGCTTTCTTT. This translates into CASSPSWDRVETEAFF.